This T cell receptor (beta chain) was recorded in a study of tumor and adjacent non-tumor tissue in lung cancer. About the research overall: Aged about 31 to 80 years, patients included more than nine men and about 5 women with stage I to III disease. Study-wide results and limits: Shorter survival was associated with higher TCR diversity in tumors. Compared with tumor, normal lung showed significantly lower TCR diversity. Top 100 clones took a larger repertoire share in normal lung.

This clonotype appeared many times. What it binds is not known. This sample's RNA came from whole unsorted tissue. Three rounds of nested PCR, following a modified ARM-PCR protocol, produced the TCRbeta library. TCRdb analysed the multiplex PCR reads with MiXCR anew, one entry per CDR3 protein. The table includes over 85,000 distinct CDR3 sequences, around 82% detected once. This sequence was found in a man in his 70s with non-small cell lung cancer. The sample taken for sequencing was lung tumor tissue.

CDR3: CASSQDEGRGSYEQYF. The CDR3 DNA reads as TGCGCCAGCAGCCAAGATGAAGGCAGGGGGTCCTACGAGCAGTACTTC. The rearrangement joins TRBV4-1 to TRBJ2-7; 7 bases are a match to TRBD1. The CDR3 consists of 16 residues. J lost 1 base, V lost 0 bases, and 6 bases had no gene match. Germline V gives CDR1 MGHRA, CDR2 YSYEKL.